This T cell receptor beta chain was obtained from a study of CD8 T cells in ankylosing spondylitis. Overall study findings and caveats: Ankylosing spondylitis blood appeared to be characterized by a TCR beta motif of roughly eight highly homologous variants.

Trimming took 6 bases from V and 8 from J; bases not matched to a gene: 7. Germline V gene lookup returns CDR1 MNHNS and CDR2 SASEGT. The CDR3 is 13 residues long. 5'-RACE, quantitative and with molecular barcodes, yielded the TCR beta libraries. TCRdb fed the 5' RACE reads into MiXCR, producing one record per CDR3 protein. The sample gives about 540,000 distinct CDR3 sequences, about 13% of which show up once; about 6.5% is in the top ten. Turning to this clonotype: The antigen is undetermined.

The source material was blood, either unsorted or a sorted T cell fraction (not recorded which). The TCR comes from a male donor with ankylosing spondylitis. V gene TRBV6-1 combines with J gene TRBJ2-1; 7 bases align to TRBD1. The CDR3 is CASSPLQGYEQFF. The DNA for the CDR3 is TGTGCCAGCAGCCCACTACAGGGGTATGAGCAGTTCTTC.